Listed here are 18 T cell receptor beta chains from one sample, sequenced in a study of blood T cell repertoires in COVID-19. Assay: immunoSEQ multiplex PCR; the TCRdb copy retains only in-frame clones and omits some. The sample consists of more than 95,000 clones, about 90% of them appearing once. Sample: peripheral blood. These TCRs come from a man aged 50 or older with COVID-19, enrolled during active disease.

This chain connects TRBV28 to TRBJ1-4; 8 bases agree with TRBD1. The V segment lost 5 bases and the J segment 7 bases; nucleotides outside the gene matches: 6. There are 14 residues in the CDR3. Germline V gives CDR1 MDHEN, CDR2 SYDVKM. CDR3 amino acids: CASSPGGQREKLFF. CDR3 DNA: TGTGCCAGCAGTCCAGGGGGCCAGCGTGAAAAACTGTTTTTT.

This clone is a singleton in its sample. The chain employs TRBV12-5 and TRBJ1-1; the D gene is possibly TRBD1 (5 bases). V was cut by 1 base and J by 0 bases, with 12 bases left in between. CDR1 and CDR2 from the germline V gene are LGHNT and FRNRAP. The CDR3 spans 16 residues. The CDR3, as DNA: TGTGCTAGTGGTTTGGACGGGGGGTCCATGAACACTGAAGCTTTCTTT. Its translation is CASGLDGGSMNTEAFF.

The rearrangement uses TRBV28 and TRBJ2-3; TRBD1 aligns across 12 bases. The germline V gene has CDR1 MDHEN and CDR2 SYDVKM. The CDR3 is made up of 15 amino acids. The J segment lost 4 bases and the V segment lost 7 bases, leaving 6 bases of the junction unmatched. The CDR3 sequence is CASNPGQGASDTQYF. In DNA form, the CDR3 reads TGTGCCAGCAACCCGGGACAGGGGGCCTCAGATACGCAGTATTTT.

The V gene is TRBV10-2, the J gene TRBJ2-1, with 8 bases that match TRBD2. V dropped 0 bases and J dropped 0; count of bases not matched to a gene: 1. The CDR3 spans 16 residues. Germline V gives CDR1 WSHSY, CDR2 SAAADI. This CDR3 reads CASSESGTSSYNEQFF. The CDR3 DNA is TGCGCCAGCAGTGAGTCAGGGACTAGCTCCTACAATGAGCAGTTCTTC.

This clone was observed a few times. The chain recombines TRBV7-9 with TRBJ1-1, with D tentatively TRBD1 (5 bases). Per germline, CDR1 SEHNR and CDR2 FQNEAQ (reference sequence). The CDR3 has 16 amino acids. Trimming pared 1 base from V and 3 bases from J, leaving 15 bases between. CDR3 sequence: CASSLEAARADTEAFF. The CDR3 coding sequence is TGTGCCAGCAGCTTAGAGGCTGCCAGGGCCGACACTGAAGCTTTCTTT.

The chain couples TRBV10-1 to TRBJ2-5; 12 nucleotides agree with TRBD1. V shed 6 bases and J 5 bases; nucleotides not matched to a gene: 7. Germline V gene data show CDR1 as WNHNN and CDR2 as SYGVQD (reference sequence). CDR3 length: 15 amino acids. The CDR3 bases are TGCGCCAGCAGCCGCGGGACAGGGGGCCTCGAGACCCAGTACTTC. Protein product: CASSRGTGGLETQYF.

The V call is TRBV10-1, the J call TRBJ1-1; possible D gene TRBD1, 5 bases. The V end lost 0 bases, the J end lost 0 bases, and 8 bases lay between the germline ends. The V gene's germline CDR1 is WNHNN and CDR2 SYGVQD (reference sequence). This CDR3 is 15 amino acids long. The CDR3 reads CASSESGLVNTEAFF. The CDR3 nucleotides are TGCGCCAGCAGTGAGTCGGGACTGGTGAACACTGAAGCTTTCTTT.

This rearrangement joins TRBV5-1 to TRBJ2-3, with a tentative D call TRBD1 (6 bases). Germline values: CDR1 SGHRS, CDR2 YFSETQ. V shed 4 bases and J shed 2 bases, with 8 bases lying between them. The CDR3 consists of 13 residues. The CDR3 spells CASSRDNTDTQYF. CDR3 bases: TGCGCCAGCAGCCGGGACAACACAGATACGCAGTATTTT.

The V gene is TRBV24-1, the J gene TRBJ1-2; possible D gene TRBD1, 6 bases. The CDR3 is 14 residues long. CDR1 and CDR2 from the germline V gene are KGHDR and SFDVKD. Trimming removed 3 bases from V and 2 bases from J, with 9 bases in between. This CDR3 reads CATSDRTGNYGYTF. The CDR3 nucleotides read TGTGCCACCAGTGATCGCACAGGGAACTATGGCTACACCTTC.

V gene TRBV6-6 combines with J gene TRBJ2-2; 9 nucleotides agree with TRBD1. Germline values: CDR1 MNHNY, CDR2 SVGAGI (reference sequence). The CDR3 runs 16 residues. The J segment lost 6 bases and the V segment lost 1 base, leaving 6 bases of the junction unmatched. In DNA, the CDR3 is TGTGCCAGCAGTTACTTGGGACAGGGCAATCCCGGGGAGCTGTTTTTT. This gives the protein CASSYLGQGNPGELFF.

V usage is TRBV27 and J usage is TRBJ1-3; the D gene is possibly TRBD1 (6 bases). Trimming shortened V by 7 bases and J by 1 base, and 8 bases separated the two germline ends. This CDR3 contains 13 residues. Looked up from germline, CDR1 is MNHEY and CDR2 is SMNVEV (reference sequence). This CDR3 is CASKQGSGNTIYF. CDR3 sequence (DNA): TGTGCCAGCAAACAGGGTTCTGGAAACACCATATATTTT.

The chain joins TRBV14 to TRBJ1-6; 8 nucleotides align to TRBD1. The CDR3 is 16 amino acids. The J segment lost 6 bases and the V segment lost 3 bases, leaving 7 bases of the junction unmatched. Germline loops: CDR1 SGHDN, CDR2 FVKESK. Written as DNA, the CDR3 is TGTGCCAGCAGCCAGGCCGGGACAGGCCTTAATTCACCCCTCCACTTT. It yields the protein CASSQAGTGLNSPLHF.

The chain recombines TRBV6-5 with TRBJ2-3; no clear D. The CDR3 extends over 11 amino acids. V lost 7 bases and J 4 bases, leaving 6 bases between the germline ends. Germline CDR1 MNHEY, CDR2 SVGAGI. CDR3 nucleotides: TGTGCCAGCATTTCAGCAGATACGCAGTATTTT. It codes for CASISADTQYF.

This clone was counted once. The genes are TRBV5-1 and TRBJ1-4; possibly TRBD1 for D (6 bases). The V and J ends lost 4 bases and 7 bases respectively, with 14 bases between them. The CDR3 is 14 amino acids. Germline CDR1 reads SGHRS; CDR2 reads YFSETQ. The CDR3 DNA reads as TGCGCCAGCAGCCCAGGGGTCGGCGGTGAAAAACTGTTTTTT. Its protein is CASSPGVGGEKLFF.

The CDR3 bases are TGTGCCAGTAGGGGAACAGGGGGGCAAGAGACCCAGTACTTC. Its protein is CASRGTGGQETQYF. The V gene is TRBV19, the J gene TRBJ2-5; 8 bases match TRBD1. Germline CDR1 and CDR2: LNHDA and SQIVND (reference sequence). Trimming cost V 6 bases and J 2 bases; bases outside gene matches: 5. CDR3 size: 14 residues.

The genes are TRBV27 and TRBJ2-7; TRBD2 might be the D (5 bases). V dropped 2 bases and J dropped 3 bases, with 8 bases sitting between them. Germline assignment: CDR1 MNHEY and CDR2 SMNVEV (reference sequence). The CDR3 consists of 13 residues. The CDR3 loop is CASSLGGGYEQYV. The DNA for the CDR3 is TGTGCCAGCAGTTTAGGCGGAGGCTACGAGCAGTACGTC.

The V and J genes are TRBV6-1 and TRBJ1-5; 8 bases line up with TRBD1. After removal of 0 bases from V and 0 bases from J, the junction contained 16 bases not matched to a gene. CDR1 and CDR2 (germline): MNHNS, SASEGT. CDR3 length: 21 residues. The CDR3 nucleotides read TGTGCCAGCAGTGAAGCGCTGCAGCCGGGACAGGTACGAACTAGCAATCAGCCCCAGCATTTT. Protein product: CASSEALQPGQVRTSNQPQHF.

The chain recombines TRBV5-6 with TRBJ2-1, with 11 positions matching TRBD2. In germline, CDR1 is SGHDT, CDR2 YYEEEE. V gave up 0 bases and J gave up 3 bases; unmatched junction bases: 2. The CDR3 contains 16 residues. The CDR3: CASSLDGTSGYNEQFF. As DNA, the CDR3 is TGTGCCAGCAGCTTGGATGGGACTAGCGGCTACAATGAGCAGTTCTTC.